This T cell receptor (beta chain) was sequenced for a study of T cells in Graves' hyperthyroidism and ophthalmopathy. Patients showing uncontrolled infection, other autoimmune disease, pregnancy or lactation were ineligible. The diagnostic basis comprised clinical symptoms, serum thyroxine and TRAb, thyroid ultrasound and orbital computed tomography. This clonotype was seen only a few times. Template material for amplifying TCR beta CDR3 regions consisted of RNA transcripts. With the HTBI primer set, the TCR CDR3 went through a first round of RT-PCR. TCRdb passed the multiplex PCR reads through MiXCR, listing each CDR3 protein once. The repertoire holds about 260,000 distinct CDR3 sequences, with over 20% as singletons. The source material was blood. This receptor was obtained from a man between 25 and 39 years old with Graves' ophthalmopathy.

This chain's CDR3 is CASSTVKAYEQYF. As DNA, the CDR3 is TGTGCCAGCAGCACCGTCAAAGCCTACGAGCAGTACTTC. The V gene is TRBV7-2, the J gene TRBJ2-7, with unresolved D. Germline lookup yields CDR1 SGHTA and CDR2 FQGNSA. The CDR3 has 13 amino acids. Deletions cut 5 bases from V and 2 bases from J, with 10 bases between.